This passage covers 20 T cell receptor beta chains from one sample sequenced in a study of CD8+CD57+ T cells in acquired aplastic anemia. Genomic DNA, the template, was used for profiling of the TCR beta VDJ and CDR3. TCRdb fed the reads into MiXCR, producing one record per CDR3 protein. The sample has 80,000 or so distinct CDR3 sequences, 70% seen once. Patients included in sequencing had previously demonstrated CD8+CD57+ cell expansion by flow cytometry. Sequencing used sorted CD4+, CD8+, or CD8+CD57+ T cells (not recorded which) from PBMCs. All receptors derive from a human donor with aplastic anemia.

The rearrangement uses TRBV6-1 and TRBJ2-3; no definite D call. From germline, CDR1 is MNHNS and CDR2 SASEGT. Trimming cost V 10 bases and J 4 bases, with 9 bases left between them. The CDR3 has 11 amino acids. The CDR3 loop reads CATKGADTQYF. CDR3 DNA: TGTGCCACAAAGGGCGCAGATACGCAGTATTTT.

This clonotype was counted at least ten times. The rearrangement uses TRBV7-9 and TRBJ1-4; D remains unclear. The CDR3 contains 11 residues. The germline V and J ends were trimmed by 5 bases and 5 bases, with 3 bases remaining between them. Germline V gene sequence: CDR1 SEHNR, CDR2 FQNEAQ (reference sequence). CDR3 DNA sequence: TGTGCCAGCAGCCTGAATGAAAAACTGTTTTTT. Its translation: CASSLNEKLFF.

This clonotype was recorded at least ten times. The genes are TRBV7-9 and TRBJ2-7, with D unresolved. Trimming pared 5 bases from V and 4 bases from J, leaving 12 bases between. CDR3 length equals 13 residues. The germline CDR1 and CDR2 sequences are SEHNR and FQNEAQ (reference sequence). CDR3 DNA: TGTGCCAGCAGCCAAGTTCCCGAGTACGAGCAGTACTTC. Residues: CASSQVPEYEQYF.

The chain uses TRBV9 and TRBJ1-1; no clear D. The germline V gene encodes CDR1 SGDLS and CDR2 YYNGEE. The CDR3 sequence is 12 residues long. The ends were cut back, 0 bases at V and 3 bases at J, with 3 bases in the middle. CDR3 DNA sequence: TGTGCCAGCAGCGTAGGGGACACTGAAGCTTTCTTT. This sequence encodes CASSVGDTEAFF.

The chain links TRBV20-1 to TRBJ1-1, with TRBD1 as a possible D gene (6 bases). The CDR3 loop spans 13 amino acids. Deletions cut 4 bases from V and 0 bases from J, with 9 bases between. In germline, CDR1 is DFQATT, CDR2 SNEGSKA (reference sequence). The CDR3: CSATGQLNTEAFF. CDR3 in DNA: TGCAGTGCTACTGGACAGCTGAACACTGAAGCTTTCTTT.

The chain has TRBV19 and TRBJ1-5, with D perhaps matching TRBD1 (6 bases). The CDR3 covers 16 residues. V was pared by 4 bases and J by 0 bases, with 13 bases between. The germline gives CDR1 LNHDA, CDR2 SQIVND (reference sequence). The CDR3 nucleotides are TGTGCCAGTAGTACATCCGGGGGCTATAGCAATCAGCCCCAGCATTTT. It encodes CASSTSGGYSNQPQHF.

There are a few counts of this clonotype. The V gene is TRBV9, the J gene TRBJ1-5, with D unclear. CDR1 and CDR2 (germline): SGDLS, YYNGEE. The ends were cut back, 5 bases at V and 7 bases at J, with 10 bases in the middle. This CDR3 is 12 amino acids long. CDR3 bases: TGTGCCAGCAGTGAAGCTATCCAGCCCCAGCATTTT. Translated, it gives CASSEAIQPQHF. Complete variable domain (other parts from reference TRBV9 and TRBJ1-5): DSGVTQTPKHLITATGQRVTLRCSPRSGDLSVYWYQQSLDQGLQFLIQYYNGEERAKGNILERFSAQQFPDLHSELNLSSLELGDSALYFCASSEAIQPQHFGDGTRLSIL.

CDR3 in amino acids: CSVKGQNSNSIHEQYF. In DNA, the CDR3 is TGCAGCGTTAAAGGGCAGAACTCAAATTCCATCCACGAGCAGTACTTC. The chain employs TRBV29-1 and TRBJ2-7; no clear D gene. The V end lost 5 bases, the J end lost 5 bases, and 25 bases lay between the germline ends. This CDR3 has 16 residues. The V gene's germline CDR1 is SQVTM and CDR2 ANQGSEA.

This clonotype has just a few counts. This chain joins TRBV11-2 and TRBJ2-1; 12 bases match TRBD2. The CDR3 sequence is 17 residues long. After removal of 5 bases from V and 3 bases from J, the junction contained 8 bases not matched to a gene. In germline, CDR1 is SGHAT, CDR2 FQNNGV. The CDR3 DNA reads TGTGCCAGCAGCATCCGACTAGCGGGAGTTTACTACAATGAGCAGTTCTTC. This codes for CASSIRLAGVYYNEQFF. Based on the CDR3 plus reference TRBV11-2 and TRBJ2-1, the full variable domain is EAGVAQSPRYKIIEKRQSVAFWCNPISGHATLYWYQQILGQGPKLLIQFQNNGVVDDSQLPKDRFSAERLKGVDSTLKIQPAKLEDSAVYLCASSIRLAGVYYNEQFFGPGTRLTVL.

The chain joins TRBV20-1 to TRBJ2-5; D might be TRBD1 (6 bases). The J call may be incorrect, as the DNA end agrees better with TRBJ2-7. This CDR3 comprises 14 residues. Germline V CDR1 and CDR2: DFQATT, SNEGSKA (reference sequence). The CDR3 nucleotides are TGCAGTGCGCTGGGGACACTGACGGTTAACGAGCAGTACTTC. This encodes CSALGTLTVNEQYF.

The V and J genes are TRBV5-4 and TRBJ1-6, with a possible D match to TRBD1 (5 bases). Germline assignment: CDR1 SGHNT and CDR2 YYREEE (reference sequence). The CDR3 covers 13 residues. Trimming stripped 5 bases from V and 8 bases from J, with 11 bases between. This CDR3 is CASRGRVDSPLHF. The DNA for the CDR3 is TGTGCCAGCAGGGGCAGGGTAGATTCACCCCTCCACTTT. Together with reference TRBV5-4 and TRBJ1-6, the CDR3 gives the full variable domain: ETGVTQSPTHLIKTRGQQVTLRCSSQSGHNTVSWYQQALGQGPQFIFQYYREEENGRGNFPPRFSGLQFPNYSSELNVNALELDDSALYLCASRGRVDSPLHFGNGTRLTVT.

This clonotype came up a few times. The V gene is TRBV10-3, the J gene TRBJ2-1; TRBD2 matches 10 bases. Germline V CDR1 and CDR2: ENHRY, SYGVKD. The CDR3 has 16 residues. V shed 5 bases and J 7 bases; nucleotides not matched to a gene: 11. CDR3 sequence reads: CAISNLAGVYINEQFF. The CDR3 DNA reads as TGTGCCATCAGTAACCTAGCGGGAGTTTATATAAATGAGCAGTTCTTC.

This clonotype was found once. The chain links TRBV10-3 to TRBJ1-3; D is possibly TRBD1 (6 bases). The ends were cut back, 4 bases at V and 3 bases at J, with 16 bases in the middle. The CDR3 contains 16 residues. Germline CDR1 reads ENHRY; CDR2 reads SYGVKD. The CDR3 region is CAISGGTTINGNTIYF. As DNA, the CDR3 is TGTGCCATCAGTGGAGGGACAACAATCAATGGAAACACCATATATTTT.

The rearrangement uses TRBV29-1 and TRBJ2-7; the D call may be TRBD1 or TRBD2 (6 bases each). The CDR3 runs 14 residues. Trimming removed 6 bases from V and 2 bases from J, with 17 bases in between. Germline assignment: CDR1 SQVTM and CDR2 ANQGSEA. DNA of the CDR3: TGCAGCGTCACCCGCGGGACAAGTACCTACGAGCAGTACTTC. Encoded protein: CSVTRGTSTYEQYF.

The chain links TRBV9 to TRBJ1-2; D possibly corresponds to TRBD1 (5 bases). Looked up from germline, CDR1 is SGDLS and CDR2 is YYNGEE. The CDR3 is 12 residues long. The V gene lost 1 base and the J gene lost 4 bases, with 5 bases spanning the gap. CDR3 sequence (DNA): TGTGCCAGCAGCGTACAGGGCTATGGCTACACCTTC. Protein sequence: CASSVQGYGYTF.

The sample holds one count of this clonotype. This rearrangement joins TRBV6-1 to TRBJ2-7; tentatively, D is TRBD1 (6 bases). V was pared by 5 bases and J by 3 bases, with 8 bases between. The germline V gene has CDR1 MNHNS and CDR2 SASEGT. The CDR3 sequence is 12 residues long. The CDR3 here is CASSRDIYEQYF. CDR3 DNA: TGTGCCAGCAGTAGGGACATCTACGAGCAGTACTTC.

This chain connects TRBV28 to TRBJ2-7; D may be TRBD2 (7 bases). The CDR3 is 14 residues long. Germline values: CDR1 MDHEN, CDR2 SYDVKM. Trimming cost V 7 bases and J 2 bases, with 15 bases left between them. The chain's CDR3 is CASKKGGEAYEQYF. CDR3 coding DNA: TGTGCCAGCAAAAAGGGGGGGGAGGCCTACGAGCAGTACTTC.

The CDR3 coding sequence is TGTGCCATCAGAGGACTGGGAGTGAACACTGAAGCTTTCTTT. The encoded protein is CAIRGLGVNTEAFF. The V and J genes are TRBV10-3 and TRBJ1-1, with unresolved D. Looked up from germline, CDR1 is ENHRY and CDR2 is SYGVKD. CDR3 size: 14 residues. Trimming cost V 6 bases and J 0 bases, with 11 bases left between them.

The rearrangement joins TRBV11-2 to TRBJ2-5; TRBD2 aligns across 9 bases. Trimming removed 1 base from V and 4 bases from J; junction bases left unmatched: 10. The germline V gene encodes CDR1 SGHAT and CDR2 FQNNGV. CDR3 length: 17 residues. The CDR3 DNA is TGTGCCAGCAGCTTAGGCGGCGGGGGGGCCGTTCGAGAGACCCAGTACTTC. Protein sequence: CASSLGGGGAVRETQYF.

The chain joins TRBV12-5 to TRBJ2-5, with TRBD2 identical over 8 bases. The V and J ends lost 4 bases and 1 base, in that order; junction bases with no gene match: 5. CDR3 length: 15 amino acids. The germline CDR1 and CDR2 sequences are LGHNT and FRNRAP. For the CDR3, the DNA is TGTGCTAGTGGTTCTCTAGCGGGTGTCCAAGAGACCCAGTACTTC. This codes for CASGSLAGVQETQYF.